One and the same sample provided the 8 T cell receptor beta chains below, sequenced in a study of cytomegalovirus exposure and HLA in healthy donors. PCR primers comprised 60 Vbeta and 13 Jbeta primers. Produced via immunoSEQ multiplex PCR; TCRdb's table is partial and in-frame only. The sample has approximately 190,000 clones; 70% to 80% are singletons. The sequenced material came from PBMCs. Every receptor here comes from a woman in her 30s in good health and CMV-seropositive.

The rearrangement joins TRBV5-1 to TRBJ2-3, with 14 nucleotides matching TRBD2. Germline V CDR1 and CDR2: SGHRS, YFSETQ. V lost 4 bases and J lost 4; bases outside the gene matches: 5. This CDR3 is 16 amino acids long. The CDR3 region is CASSPRTSGGSDTQYF. CDR3 DNA: TGCGCCAGCAGCCCCAGGACTAGCGGGGGGTCAGATACGCAGTATTTT.

The rearrangement joins TRBV6-5 to TRBJ2-2, with TRBD1 matching over 7 bases. Per germline, CDR1 MNHEY and CDR2 SVGAGI. With 4 bases clipped from V and 2 bases from J, the junction kept 4 bases outside the gene matches. The CDR3 runs to 15 residues. CDR3 amino acids: CASSFRDSNTGELFF. The CDR3 bases are TGTGCCAGCAGTTTCCGGGACAGTAACACCGGGGAGCTGTTTTTT.

This rearrangement joins TRBV5-5 to TRBJ2-7; 9 bases map to TRBD2. Unmatched junction bases numbered 19, after V lost 2 bases and J lost 7 bases. Germline CDR1 SGHKS, CDR2 YYEKEE (reference sequence). CDR3 length: 18 residues. The CDR3 nucleotides are TGTGCCAGCAGCTTCTCCGCGGCTAGCGGGGCGTCCTTGGGTGAGCAGTACTTC. Protein sequence: CASSFSAASGASLGEQYF.

The V and J genes are TRBV9 and TRBJ2-1; TRBD1 matches 9 bases. The CDR3 covers 15 residues. The junction had 5 bases not matched to a gene; V was cut back by 3 bases and J by 4 bases. Per germline, CDR1 SGDLS and CDR2 YYNGEE. The CDR3 nucleotides read TGTGCCAGCAGCGCGGGGGGACAGGGTTACAATGAGCAGTTCTTC. Its translation: CASSAGGQGYNEQFF.

Comments on this clone: This same CDR3 is encoded by further DNA sequences in the sample. The chain has TRBV5-1 and TRBJ2-5; tentative D call: TRBD1 (5 bases). The CDR3 has 11 residues. V lost 3 bases to trimming and J lost 5 bases, with 5 bases between them. CDR1 and CDR2 from the germline V gene are SGHRS and YFSETQ. The CDR3 protein is CASSSGETQYF. The CDR3 bases are TGCGCCAGCAGCTCAGGGGAGACCCAGTACTTC.

The V gene is TRBV2, the J gene TRBJ2-1; D not resolved. Between the trimmed V and J ends, which lost 1 base and 0 bases, there was a span of 4 bases. Looked up from germline, CDR1 is SNHLY and CDR2 is FYNNEI. The CDR3 sequence is 14 residues long. CDR3 DNA: TGTGCCAGCAGTGAAGACAGCTCCTACAATGAGCAGTTCTTC. Amino acids: CASSEDSSYNEQFF.

The rearrangement links TRBV4-2 to TRBJ2-2, with 15 positions matching TRBD2. Germline CDR1 is LGHNA and CDR2 is YNFKEQ. The ends lost 4 bases at V and 6 bases at J; junction bases unmatched: 3. This CDR3 has 16 amino acids. In DNA form, the CDR3 reads TGTGCCAGCAGCCTGGGACTAGCGGGAGGTTCCGGGGAGCTGTTTTTT. Its translation: CASSLGLAGGSGELFF.

J is TRBJ2-7 and V is TRBV4-3; tentative D call: TRBD1 (7 bases). In germline, CDR1 is LGHNA, CDR2 YSLEER. This CDR3 comprises 17 residues. The CDR3 here is CTPTRDSGLGRRDEQYF. The DNA for the CDR3 is TGCACCCCCACCCGGGACAGCGGGTTGGGTCGTAGGGACGAGCAGTACTTC.